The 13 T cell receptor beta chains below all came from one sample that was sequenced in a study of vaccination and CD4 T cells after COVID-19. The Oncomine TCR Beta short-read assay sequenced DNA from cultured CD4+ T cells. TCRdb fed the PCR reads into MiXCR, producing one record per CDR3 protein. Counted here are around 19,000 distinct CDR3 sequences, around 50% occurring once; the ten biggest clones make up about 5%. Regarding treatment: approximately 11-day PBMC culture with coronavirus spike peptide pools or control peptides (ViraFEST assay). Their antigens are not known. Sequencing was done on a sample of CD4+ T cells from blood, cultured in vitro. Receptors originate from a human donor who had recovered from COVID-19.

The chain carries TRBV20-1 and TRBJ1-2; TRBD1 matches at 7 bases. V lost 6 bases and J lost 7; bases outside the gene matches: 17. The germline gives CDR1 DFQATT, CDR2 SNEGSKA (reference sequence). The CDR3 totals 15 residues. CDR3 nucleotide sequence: TGCAGTGCAGAACCTCGGACAGGCGCCGGTCCTGGCTACACCTTC. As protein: CSAEPRTGAGPGYTF.

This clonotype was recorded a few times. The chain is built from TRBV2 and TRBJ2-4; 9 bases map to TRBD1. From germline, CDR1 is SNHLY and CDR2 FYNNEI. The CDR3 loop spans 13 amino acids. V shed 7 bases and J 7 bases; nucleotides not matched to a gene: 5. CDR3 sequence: CASNYRGRNIQYF. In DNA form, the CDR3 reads TGTGCCAGCAACTACAGGGGGCGTAACATTCAGTACTTC.

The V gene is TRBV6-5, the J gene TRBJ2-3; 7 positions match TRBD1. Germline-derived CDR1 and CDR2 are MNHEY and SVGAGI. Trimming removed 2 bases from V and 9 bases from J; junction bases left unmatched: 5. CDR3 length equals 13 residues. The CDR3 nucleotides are TGTGCCAGCAGTTACCCCCCGGGACAGACGCAGTATTTT. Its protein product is CASSYPPGQTQYF.

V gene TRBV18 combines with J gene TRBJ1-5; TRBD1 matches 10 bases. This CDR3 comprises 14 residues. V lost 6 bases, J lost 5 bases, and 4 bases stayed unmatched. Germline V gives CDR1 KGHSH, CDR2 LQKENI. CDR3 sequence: CASSPGTGDQPQHF. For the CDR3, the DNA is TGTGCCAGCTCCCCCGGGACAGGGGATCAGCCCCAGCATTTT.

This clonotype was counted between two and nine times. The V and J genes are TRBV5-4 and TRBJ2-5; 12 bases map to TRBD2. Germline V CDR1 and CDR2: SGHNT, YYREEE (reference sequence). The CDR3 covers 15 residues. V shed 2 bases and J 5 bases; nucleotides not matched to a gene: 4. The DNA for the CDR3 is TGTGCCAGCAGCTTCCGGACTAGCGGGACGGAGACCCAGTACTTC. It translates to CASSFRTSGTETQYF.

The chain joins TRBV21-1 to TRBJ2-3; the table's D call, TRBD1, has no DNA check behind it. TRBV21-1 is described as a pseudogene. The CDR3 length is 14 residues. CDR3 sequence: CAGSGRPSTDTQYF. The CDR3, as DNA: TGTGCCGGATCGGGACGCCCAAGCACAGATACGCAGTATTTT.

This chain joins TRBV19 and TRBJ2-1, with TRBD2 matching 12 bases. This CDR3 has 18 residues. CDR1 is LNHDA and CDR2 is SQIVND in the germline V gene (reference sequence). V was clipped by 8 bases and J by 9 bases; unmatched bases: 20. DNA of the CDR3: TGTGCCAGTGGTGAGGCCCCACTACTAGCGGGGGGCTCGGGTGAGCAGTTCTTC. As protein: CASGEAPLLAGGSGEQFF.

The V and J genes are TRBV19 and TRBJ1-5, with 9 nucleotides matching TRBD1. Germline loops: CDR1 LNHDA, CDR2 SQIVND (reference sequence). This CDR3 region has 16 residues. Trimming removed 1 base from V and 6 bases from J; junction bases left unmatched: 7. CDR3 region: CASSIAGTGNGQPQHF. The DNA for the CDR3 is TGTGCCAGTAGTATAGCCGGGACAGGGAACGGTCAGCCCCAGCATTTT.

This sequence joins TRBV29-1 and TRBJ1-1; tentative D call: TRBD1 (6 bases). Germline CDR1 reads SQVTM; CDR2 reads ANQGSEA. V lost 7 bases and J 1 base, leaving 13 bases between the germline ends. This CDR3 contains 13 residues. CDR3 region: CSARGGPNTEAFF. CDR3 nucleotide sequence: TGCAGCGCCCGGGGGGGGCCGAACACTGAAGCTTTCTTT.

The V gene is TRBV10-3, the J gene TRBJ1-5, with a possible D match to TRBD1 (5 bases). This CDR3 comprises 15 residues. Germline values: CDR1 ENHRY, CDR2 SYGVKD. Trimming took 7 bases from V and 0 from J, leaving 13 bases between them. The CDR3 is CAIKDRTDSNQPQHF. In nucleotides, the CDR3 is TGTGCCATCAAAGACAGAACAGATAGCAATCAGCCCCAGCATTTT.

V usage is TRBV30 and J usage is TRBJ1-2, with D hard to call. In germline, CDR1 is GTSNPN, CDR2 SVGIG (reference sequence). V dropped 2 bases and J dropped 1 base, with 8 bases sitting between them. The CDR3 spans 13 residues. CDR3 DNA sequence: TGTGCCTGGAGTCCGCAGATTAACTATGGCTACACCTTC. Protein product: CAWSPQINYGYTF. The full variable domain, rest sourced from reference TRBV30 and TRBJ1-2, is SQTIHQWPATLVQPVGSPLSLECTVEGTSNPNLYWYRQAAGRGLQLLFYSVGIGQISSEVPQNLSASRPQDRQFILSSKKLLLSDSGFYLCAWSPQINYGYTFGSGTRLTVV.

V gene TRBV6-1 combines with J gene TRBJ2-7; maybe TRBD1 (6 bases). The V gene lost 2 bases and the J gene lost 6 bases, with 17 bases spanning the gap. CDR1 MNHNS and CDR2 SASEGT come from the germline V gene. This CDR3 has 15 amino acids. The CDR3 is CASSESGGLAVEQYF. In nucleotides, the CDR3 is TGTGCCAGCAGTGAAAGTGGGGGCCTAGCCGTCGAGCAGTACTTC.

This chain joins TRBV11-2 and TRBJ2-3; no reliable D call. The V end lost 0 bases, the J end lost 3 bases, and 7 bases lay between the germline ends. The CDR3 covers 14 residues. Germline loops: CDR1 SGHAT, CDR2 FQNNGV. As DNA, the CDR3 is TGTGCCAGCAGCTTAGATCTAGAGACAGATACGCAGTATTTT. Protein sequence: CASSLDLETDTQYF.